Below, one T cell receptor (beta chain) is given with its context. The CDR3 is 15 residues long. Trimming took off 1 base at V and 4 bases at J, with 13 bases between the two ends. Germline CDR1 and CDR2: LGHDT and YNNKEL (reference sequence). These data are taken from a study of blood T cell repertoires in COVID-19. Study in general: The samples span acute and convalescent COVID-19 from the United States, Italy and Spain. The cDNA or gDNA used as material had been derived from T cells, B-cell-depleted T cells, or PBMCs.

Authors' data handling: It was from reference gene primer amplification that nucleated cell counts were estimated. The protocol was immunoSEQ multiplex PCR, while the TCRdb copy is restricted to in-frame clones and leaves out a portion. The V and J calls and clone size are taken from that table; D and trimming were inferred from the DNA. The sample lists about 240,000 clones; 70% to 85% were seen once. The sequence derives from a woman older than 75 with acute or convalescent COVID-19. The rearrangement uses TRBV3-1 (or the pseudogene TRBV3-2) and TRBJ1-1; the D is unclear. The sequencing input was peripheral blood. The CDR3 DNA reads TGTGCCAGCAGCCAAGGTCGTCTCCGGGGCACTGAAGCTTTCTTT. This gives the protein CASSQGRLRGTEAFF.